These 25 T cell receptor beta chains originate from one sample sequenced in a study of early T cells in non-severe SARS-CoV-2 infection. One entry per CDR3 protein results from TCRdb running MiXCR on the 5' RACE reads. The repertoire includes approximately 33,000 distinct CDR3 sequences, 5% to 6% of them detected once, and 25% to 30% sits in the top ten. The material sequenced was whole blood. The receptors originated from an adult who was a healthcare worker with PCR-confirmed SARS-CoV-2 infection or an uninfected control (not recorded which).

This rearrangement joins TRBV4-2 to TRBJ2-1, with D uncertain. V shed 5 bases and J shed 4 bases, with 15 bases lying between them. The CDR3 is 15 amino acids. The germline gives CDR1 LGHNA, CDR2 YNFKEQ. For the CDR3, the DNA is TGTGCCAGCAGCTCAAGTCTTGCAGTTTACAATGAGCAGTTCTTC. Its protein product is CASSSSLAVYNEQFF.

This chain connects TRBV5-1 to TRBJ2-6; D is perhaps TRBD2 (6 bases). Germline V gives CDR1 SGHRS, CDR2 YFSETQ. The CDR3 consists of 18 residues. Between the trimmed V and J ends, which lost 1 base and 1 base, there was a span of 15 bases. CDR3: CASSLREVGASGANVLTF. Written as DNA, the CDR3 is TGCGCCAGCAGCTTGAGGGAGGTGGGAGCATCTGGGGCCAACGTCCTGACTTTC. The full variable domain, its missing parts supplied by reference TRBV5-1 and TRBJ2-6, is KAGVTQTPRYLIKTRGQQVTLSCSPISGHRSVSWYQQTPGQGLQFLFEYFSETQRNKGNFPGRFSGRQFSNSRSEMNVSTLELGDSALYLCASSLREVGASGANVLTFGAGSRLTVL.

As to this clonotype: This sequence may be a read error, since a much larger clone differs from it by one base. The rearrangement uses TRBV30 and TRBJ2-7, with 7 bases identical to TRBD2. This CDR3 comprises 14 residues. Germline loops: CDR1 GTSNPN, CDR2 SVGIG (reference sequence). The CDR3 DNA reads TGTGCCTGGCGTAGAATATCTCCAGGGAGCGGGGAAAACTTC. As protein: CAWRRISPGSGENF.

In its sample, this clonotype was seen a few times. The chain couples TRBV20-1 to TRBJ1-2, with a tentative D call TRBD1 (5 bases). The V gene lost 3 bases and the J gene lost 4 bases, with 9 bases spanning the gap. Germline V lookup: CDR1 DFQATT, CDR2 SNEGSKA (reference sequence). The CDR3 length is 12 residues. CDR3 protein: CSASKGTYGYTF. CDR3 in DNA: TGCAGTGCTAGTAAGGGGACCTATGGCTACACCTTC.

The CDR3, as DNA: TGCGCCAGCAGCTTGGCCGGCTACAGGTCAGAGACCCAGTACTTC. Its translation: CASSLAGYRSETQYF. V is TRBV5-1 and J is TRBJ2-5; perhaps TRBD1 as D (5 bases). Germline loops: CDR1 SGHRS, CDR2 YFSETQ. Trimming took 0 bases from V and 4 from J, leaving 13 bases between them. The CDR3 covers 15 residues.

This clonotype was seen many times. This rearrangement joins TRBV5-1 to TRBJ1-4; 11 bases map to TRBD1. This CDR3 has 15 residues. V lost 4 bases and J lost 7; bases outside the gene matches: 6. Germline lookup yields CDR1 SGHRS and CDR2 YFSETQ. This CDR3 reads CASSTGDRGVEKLFF. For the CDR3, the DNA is TGCGCCAGCAGCACAGGGGACAGGGGGGTTGAAAAACTGTTTTTT.

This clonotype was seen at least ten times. CDR3 amino acids: CASSWASGATNEKLFF. DNA of the CDR3: TGTGCCAGCAGTTGGGCGTCGGGTGCAACTAATGAAAAACTGTTTTTT. The V call is TRBV28, the J call TRBJ1-4; D is ambiguous. V was cut by 4 bases and J by 0 bases, with 12 bases left in between. The germline CDR1 and CDR2 sequences are MDHEN and SYDVKM. CDR3 length equals 16 residues.

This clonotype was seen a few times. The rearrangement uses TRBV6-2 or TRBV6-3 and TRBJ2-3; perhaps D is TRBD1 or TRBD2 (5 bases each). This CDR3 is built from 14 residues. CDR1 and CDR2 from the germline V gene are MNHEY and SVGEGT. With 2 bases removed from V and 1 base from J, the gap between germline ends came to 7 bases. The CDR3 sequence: CASSYGTGTDTQYF. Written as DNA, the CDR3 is TGTGCCAGCAGTTACGGGACCGGCACAGATACGCAGTATTTT.

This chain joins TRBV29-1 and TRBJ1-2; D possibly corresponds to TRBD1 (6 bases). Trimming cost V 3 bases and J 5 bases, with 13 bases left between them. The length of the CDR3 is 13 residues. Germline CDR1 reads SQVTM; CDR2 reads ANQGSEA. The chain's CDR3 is CSVDVPGTYGYTF. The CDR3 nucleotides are TGCAGCGTTGATGTCCCGGGGACATATGGCTACACCTTC.

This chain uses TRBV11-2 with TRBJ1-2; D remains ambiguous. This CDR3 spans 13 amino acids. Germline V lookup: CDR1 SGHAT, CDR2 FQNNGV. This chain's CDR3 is CAVGDGLNYGYTF. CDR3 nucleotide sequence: TGTGCTGTCGGGGATGGGCTGAACTATGGCTACACCTTC.

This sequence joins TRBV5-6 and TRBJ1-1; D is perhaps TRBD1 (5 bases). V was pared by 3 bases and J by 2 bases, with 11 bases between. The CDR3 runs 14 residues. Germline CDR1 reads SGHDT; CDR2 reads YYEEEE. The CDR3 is CASSWGTGNTEAFF. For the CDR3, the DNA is TGTGCCAGCAGCTGGGGGACGGGAAACACTGAAGCTTTCTTT.

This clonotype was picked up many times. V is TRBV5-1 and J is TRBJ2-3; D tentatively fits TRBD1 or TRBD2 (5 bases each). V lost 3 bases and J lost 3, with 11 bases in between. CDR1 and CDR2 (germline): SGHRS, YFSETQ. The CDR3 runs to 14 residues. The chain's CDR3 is CASSSRGLTDTQYF. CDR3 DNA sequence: TGCGCCAGCAGCTCACGGGGCTTGACAGATACGCAGTATTTT.

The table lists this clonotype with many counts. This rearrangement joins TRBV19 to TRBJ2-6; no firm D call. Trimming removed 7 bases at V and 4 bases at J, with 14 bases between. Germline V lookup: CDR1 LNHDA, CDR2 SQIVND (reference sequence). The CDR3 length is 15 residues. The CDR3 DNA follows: TGTGCCAGTATGAAGATGCCGGAAGGGGCCAACGTCCTGACTTTC. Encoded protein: CASMKMPEGANVLTF. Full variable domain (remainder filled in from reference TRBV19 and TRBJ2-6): DGGITQSPKYLFRKEGQNVTLSCEQNLNHDAMYWYRQDPGQGLRLIYYSQIVNDFQKGDIAEGYSVSREKKESFPLTVTSAQKNPTAFYLCASMKMPEGANVLTFGAGSRLTVL.

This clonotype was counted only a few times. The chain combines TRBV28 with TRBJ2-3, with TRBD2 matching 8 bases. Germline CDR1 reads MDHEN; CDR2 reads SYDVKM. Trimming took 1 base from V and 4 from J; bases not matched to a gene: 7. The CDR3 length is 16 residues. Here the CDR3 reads CASSLSDGGAADTQYF. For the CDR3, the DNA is TGTGCCAGCAGTTTATCAGACGGGGGGGCCGCAGATACGCAGTATTTT.

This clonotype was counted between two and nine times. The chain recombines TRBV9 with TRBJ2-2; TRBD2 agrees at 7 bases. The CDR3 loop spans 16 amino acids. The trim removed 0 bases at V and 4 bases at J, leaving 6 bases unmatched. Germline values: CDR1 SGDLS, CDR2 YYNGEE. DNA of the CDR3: TGTGCCAGCAGCGTAGGTACGGGAGGAGGCACCGGGGAGCTGTTTTTT. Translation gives CASSVGTGGGTGELFF.

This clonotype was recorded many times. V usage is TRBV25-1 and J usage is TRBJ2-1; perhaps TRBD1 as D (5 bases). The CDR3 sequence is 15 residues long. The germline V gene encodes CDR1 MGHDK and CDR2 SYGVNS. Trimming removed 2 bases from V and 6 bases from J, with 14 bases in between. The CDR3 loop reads CASSERQGTLNEQFF. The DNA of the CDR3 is TGTGCCAGCAGTGAACGGCAGGGTACCCTCAATGAGCAGTTCTTC.

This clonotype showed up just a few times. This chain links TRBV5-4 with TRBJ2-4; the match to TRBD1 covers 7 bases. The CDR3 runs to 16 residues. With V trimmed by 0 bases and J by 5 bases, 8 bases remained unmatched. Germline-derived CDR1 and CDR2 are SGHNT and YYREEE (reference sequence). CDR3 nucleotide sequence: TGTGCCAGCAGCTTGGGGGCAGGGGGTGGTGAAAACATTCAGTACTTC. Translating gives CASSLGAGGGENIQYF.

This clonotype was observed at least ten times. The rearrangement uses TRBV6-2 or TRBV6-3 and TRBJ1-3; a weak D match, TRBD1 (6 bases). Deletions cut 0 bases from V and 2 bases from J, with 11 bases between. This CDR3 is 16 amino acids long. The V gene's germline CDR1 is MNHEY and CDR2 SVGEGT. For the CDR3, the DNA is TGTGCCAGCAGTTACTCGTTGGACAGACCTGGAAACACCATATATTTT. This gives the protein CASSYSLDRPGNTIYF.

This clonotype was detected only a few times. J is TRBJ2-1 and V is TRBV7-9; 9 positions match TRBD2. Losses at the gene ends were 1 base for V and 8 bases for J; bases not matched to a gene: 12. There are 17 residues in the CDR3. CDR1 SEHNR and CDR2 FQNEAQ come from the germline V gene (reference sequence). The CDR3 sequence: CASSLVPSRGGGHEQFF. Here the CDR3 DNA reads TGTGCCAGCAGCTTAGTCCCTTCCCGCGGGGGGGGCCATGAGCAGTTCTTC.

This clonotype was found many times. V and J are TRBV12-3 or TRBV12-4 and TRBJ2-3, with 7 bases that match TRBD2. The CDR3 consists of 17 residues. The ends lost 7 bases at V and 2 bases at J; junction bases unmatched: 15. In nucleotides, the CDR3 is TGTGCCAGCACAACCGGGCTATCGGGGGGAATCACAGATACGCAGTATTTT. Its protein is CASTTGLSGGITDTQYF.

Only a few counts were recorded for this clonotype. The CDR3 DNA reads as TGTGCCAGCAGCTTTCGCACAGATACGCAGTATTTT. Translation gives CASSFRTDTQYF. The V and J genes are TRBV3-1 and TRBJ2-3; D gene ambiguous. The V end lost 5 bases, the J end lost 1 base, and 4 bases lay between the germline ends. This CDR3 comprises 12 residues. The germline gives CDR1 LGHDT, CDR2 YNNKEL (reference sequence).

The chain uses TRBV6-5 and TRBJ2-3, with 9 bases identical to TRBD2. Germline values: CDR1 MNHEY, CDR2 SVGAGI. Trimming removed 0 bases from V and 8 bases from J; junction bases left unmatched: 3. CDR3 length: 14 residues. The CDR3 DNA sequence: TGTGCCAGCAGTTACTCGAGGGGACTAGCTACGCAGTATTTT. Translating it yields CASSYSRGLATQYF.

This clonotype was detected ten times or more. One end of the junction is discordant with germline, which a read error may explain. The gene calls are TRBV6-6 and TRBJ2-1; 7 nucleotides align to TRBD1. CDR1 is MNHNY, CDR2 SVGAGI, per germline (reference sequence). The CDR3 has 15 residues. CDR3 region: CASRYSGTENNEQFF. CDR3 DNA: TGTGCCAGCAGATACTCCGGGACAGAGAACAATGAGCAGTTCTTC.

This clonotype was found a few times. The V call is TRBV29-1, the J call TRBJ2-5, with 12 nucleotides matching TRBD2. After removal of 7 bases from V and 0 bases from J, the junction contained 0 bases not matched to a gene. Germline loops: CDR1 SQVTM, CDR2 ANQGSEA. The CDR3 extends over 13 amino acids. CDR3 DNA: TGCAGCGGACTAGCGGGGGACCAAGAGACCCAGTACTTC. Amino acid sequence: CSGLAGDQETQYF.

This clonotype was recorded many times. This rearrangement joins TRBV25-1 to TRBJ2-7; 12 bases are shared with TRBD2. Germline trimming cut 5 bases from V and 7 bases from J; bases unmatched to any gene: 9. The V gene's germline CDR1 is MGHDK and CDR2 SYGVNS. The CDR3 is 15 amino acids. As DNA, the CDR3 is TGTGCCAGCAGTCCGCGACTAGCGGGGGCCTTGGAGCAGTACTTC. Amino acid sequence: CASSPRLAGALEQYF.